This T cell receptor (beta chain) stems from a study of blood T cell repertoires in COVID-19. On the study more broadly: Italy, Spain and the United States were the sources of the convalescent and acute COVID-19 samples. Nucleic acid was either cDNA or gDNA, and it came from T cells, B-cell-depleted T cells, or PBMCs.

The CDR3 covers 13 residues. Deletions cut 1 base from V and 4 bases from J, with 7 bases between. The germline V gene has CDR1 MNHNY and CDR2 SVGAGI (reference sequence). As originally analysed: Amplification from reference gene primers served as the basis for estimated nucleated cell counts. Sequenced by immunoSEQ multiplex PCR; TCRdb stores in-frame clones only, minus some. V and J calls and clone size follow that table, whereas D and trimming were derived from the DNA. The data contain about 140,000 clones, around nine tenths of them singletons. The sample comprised peripheral blood. The receptor was derived from a human donor in a cohort sampled during active COVID-19. The V and J genes are TRBV6-6 and TRBJ1-2, with D unresolved. The CDR3 nucleotides are TGTGCCAGCAGTTACTTGGCCCCCTATGGCTACACCTTC. This gives the protein CASSYLAPYGYTF.